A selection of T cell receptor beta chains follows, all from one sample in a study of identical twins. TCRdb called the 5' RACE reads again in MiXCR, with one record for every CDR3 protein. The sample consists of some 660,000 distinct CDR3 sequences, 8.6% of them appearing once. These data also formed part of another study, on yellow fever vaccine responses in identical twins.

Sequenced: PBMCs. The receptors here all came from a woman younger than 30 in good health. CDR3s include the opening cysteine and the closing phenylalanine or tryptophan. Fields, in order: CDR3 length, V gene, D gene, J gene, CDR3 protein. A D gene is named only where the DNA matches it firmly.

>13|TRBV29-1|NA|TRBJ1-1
CSTYGGEGTEAFF
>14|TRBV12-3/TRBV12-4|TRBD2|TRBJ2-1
CASNPTAGADQQFF
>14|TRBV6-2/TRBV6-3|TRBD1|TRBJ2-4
CASIESGTGNIQYF
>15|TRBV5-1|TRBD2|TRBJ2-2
CASTQTSGNTGELFF
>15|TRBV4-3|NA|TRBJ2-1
CASSQDRIQINEQFF
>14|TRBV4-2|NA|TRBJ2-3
CASSQDAGRDTQYF
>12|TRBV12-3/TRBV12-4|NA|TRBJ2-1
CASRGAYNEQFF
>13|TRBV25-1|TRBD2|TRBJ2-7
CASSRGGGEEQYF
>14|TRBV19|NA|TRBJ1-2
CASSIGTSNYGYTF
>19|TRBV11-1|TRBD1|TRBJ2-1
CASSFGDRDLLTRDNEQFF
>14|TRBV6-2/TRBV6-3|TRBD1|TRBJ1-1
CASKDRDGRTEAFF
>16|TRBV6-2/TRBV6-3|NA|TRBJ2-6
CASRDTGRSGANVLTF
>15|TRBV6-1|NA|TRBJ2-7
CASRLTFVGVYEQYF
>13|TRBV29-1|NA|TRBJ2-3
CSVESSNTDTQYF
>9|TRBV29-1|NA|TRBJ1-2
CSVDGGYTF
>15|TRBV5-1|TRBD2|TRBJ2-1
CASSPGLAGRNEQFF
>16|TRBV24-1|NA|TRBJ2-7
CATKGPKPLSDYEQYF
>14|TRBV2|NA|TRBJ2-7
CASRRGQASYEQYF
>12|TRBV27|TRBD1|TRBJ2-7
CASRTGLGEQYF
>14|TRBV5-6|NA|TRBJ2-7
CASSLWGSGYEQYF
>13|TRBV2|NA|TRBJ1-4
CASMETENEKLFF
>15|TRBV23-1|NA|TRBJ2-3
CASSQSAQATDTQYF
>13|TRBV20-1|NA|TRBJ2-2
CSASVPGTGELFF
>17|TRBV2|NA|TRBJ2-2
CASSEESAAENTGELFF
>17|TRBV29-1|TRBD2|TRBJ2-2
CSVEESKGRVNTGELFF
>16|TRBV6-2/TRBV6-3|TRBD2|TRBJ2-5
CASGPGTRTYQETQYF
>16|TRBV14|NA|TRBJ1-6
CASSQDQGRRGSPLHF
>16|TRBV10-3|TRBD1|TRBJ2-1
CAISLDRGKSYNEQFF
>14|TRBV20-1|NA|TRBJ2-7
CSARVLGRAYEQYF
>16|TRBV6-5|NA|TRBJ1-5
CASSSSSLILNQPQHF
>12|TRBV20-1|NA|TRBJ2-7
CSARNGRNEQYF
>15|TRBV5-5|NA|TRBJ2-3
CASGGVWDGTDTQYF
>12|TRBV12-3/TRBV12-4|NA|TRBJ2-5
CASSPLGVGQYF
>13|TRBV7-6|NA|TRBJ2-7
CASSLFLENEQYF
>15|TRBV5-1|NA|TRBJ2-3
CASSPGPSSTDTQYF
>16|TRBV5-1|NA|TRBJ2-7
CASSLDSGGGSYEQYF
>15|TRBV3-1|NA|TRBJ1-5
CASSQDGDSNQPQHF
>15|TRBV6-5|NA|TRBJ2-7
CASSYSAGYFNEQYF
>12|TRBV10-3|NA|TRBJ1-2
CASDGGNYGYTF
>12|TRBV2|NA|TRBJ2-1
CARGGDYNEQFF
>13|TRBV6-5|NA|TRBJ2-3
CASSYRVADTQYF
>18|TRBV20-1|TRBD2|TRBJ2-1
CSARVRTSGGAAYNEQFF
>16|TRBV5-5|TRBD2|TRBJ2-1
CASSFSLAGVYNEQFF
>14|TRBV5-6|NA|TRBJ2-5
CASSLVGEGETQYF
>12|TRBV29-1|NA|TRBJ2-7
CSVSTVSYEQYF
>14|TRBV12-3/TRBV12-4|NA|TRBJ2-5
CASSYRLDIETQYF
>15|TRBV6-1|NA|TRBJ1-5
CASSEWRNSNQPQHF
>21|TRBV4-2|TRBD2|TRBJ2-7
CASSQVVLAGGPAHQGYEQYF
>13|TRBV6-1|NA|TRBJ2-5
CASSRQYQETQYF
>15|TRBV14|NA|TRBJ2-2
CASSHTGSLTGELFF
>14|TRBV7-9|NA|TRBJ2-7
CASRSLWDSYEQYF
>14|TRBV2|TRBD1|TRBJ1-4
CASARGTVNEKLFF
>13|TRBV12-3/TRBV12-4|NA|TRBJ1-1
CASSFGGLTEAFF